The next 15 T cell receptor beta chains were all read from a single sample in a study of naive and memory T cell subsets. Both TRBC1 and TRBC2 were covered by a beta constant-region primer of two equimolar oligonucleotides. TCRdb used MiXCR to reprocess the UMI-ligation and nested PCR reads, holding one entry per CDR3 protein. The sample carries 70,000 to 95,000 distinct CDR3 sequences, 7% recorded once. Input material: central memory CD4+ T cells from blood. The receptors come from a human donor in good health.

This clonotype was seen many times. J is TRBJ1-2 and V is TRBV6-2 or TRBV6-3; 8 nucleotides align to TRBD1. V lost 6 bases to trimming and J lost 8 bases; unmatched junction nucleotides: 17. Germline CDR1 and CDR2: MNHEY and SVGEGT. This CDR3 is built from 16 residues. The CDR3 reads CASSPIGQGRTKGYTF. The CDR3 DNA sequence: TGTGCCAGCAGCCCGATTGGACAGGGCAGAACGAAAGGCTACACCTTC.

This clonotype was recorded at least ten times. V is TRBV7-8 and J is TRBJ1-5, with 7 bases fitting TRBD1. The V and J ends lost 4 bases and 4 bases, in that order; junction bases with no gene match: 7. Germline lookup yields CDR1 SGHVS and CDR2 FQNEAQ. The CDR3 totals 15 residues. CDR3 DNA sequence: TGTGCCAGCAGCTCTTCGGGACAGAAGAATCAGCCCCAGCATTTT. Translation: CASSSSGQKNQPQHF.

This clonotype has ten or more counts. The genes are TRBV7-2 and TRBJ2-3, with no clear D. V lost 3 bases, J lost 0 bases, and 7 bases lay in between. The CDR3 contains 14 residues. Germline CDR1 reads SGHTA; CDR2 reads FQGNSA. DNA for the CDR3: TGTGCCAGCAGCTTCAGTTCAAGCACAGATACGCAGTATTTT. It yields the protein CASSFSSSTDTQYF.

A word on this clonotype: At one of its ends the junction is not consistent with the germline gene, which may arise from a read error. This CDR3 is CSALTGETQNF. Here the CDR3 DNA reads TGCAGTGCTCTAACCGGAGAGACCCAGAACTTC. This rearrangement joins TRBV20-1 to TRBJ2-5, with D unresolved. Per the germline V gene, CDR1 is DFQATT and CDR2 is SNEGSKA (reference sequence). The CDR3 totals 11 residues.

This clonotype has ten or more counts. This chain connects TRBV7-9 to TRBJ1-3, with 12 bases lining up with TRBD1. Germline V gives CDR1 SEHNR, CDR2 FQNEAQ (reference sequence). The V and J ends lost 4 bases and 4 bases, in that order; junction bases with no gene match: 5. The CDR3 loop spans 16 amino acids. The CDR3 sequence is CASSWGQGAAGNTIYF. CDR3 DNA sequence: TGTGCCAGCAGCTGGGGACAGGGGGCTGCAGGAAACACCATATATTTT.

This clonotype came up many times. The rearrangement uses TRBV3-1 and TRBJ1-4; 7 bases map to TRBD1. The V segment lost 3 bases and the J segment 3 bases; nucleotides outside the gene matches: 4. CDR1 and CDR2 from the germline V gene are LGHDT and YNNKEL (reference sequence). The CDR3 covers 15 residues. The CDR3 protein is CASSHRDRPNEKLFF. The CDR3 DNA follows: TGTGCCAGCAGCCACCGGGACAGACCTAATGAAAAACTGTTTTTT.

This chain joins TRBV7-2 and TRBJ2-1; no reliable D call. Trimming cost V 1 base and J 9 bases, with 13 bases left between them. The CDR3 contains 14 residues. The germline V gene has CDR1 SGHTA and CDR2 FQGNSA. The CDR3 protein is CASSLGRTWAEQFF. CDR3 in DNA: TGTGCCAGCAGCTTAGGTAGAACCTGGGCTGAGCAGTTCTTC.

This clonotype showed up many times. J is TRBJ1-1 and V is TRBV18; D is uncertain. Between the trimmed V and J ends, which lost 2 bases and 1 base, there was a span of 11 bases. Germline CDR1 is KGHSH and CDR2 is LQKENI. The CDR3 runs 15 residues. The CDR3 DNA follows: TGTGCCAGCTCACCAATCACAGCAGGGAACACTGAAGCTTTCTTT. Translating gives CASSPITAGNTEAFF.

The sample holds a few counts of this clonotype. The chain has TRBV18 and TRBJ2-1; the D gene could be TRBD1 or TRBD2 (5 bases each). Trimming stripped 1 base from V and 2 bases from J, with 9 bases between. This CDR3 is 15 amino acids long. Germline V gives CDR1 KGHSH, CDR2 LQKENI. The CDR3: CASSPHQGPYNEQFF. As DNA, the CDR3 is TGTGCCAGCTCACCACACCAGGGACCCTACAATGAGCAGTTCTTC.

V gene TRBV2 combines with J gene TRBJ2-1, with 8 bases that match TRBD2. Germline CDR1 reads SNHLY; CDR2 reads FYNNEI. With 5 bases clipped from V and 6 bases from J, the junction kept 6 bases outside the gene matches. CDR3 size: 14 residues. The CDR3 nucleotides are TGTGCCAGCAGTCCCAAACTAGCGGTCAATGAGCAGTTCTTC. The encoded protein is CASSPKLAVNEQFF.

This sequence joins TRBV7-9 and TRBJ2-5; D not resolved. Between the trimmed V and J ends, which lost 3 bases and 1 base, there was a span of 9 bases. In germline, CDR1 is SEHNR, CDR2 FQNEAQ (reference sequence). This CDR3 spans 14 amino acids. The CDR3 region has the DNA TGTGCCAGCAGCTTCTCCCTGGGCCAAGAGACCCAGTACTTC. This sequence encodes CASSFSLGQETQYF.

This chain connects TRBV5-6 to TRBJ2-1; D is undetermined. This CDR3 contains 16 residues. In germline, CDR1 is SGHDT, CDR2 YYEEEE. V was shortened by 0 bases and J by 0 bases, with 10 bases between the two germline ends. CDR3 nucleotide sequence: TGTGCCAGCAGCTTGGCCGGCGGTTCCTCCTACAATGAGCAGTTCTTC. This sequence encodes CASSLAGGSSYNEQFF.

This clonotype came up many times. The V gene is TRBV5-1, the J gene TRBJ1-1; 9 bases line up with TRBD1. The CDR3 spans 16 residues. Germline values: CDR1 SGHRS, CDR2 YFSETQ. With 0 bases clipped from V and 4 bases from J, the junction kept 7 bases outside the gene matches. For the CDR3, the DNA is TGCGCCAGCAGCTTGGCCACGGGACAGGGTACCACTGAAGCTTTCTTT. Translation gives CASSLATGQGTTEAFF.

CDR3 nucleotide sequence: TGTGCCAGCCCCAGGGGACCCCGGCATGAGCAGTTCTTC. Protein: CASPRGPRHEQFF. This chain connects TRBV21-1 to TRBJ2-1; the table assigns TRBD1, which was not confirmed against the DNA. TRBV21-1 is described as a pseudogene. The CDR3 has 13 amino acids.

The table lists this clonotype with many counts. The chain employs TRBV6-2 or TRBV6-3 and TRBJ1-1, with D tentatively TRBD1 (6 bases). The V gene's germline CDR1 is MNHEY and CDR2 SVGEGT. This CDR3 comprises 14 residues. The germline V and J ends were trimmed by 4 bases and 7 bases, with 16 bases remaining between them. The CDR3 sequence is CASSSWQGNGEAFF. CDR3 DNA: TGTGCCAGCAGTTCATGGCAGGGGAATGGTGAAGCTTTCTTT.